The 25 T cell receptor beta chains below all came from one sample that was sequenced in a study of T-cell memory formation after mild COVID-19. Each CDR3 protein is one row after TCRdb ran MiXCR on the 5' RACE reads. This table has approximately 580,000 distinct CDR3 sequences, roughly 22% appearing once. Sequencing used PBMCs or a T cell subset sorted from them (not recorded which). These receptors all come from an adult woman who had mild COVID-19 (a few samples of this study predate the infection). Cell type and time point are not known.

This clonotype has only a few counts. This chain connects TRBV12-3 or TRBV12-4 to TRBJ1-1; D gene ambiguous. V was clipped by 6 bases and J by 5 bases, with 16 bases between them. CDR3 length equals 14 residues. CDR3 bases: TGTGCCAGCAGGGTACTCGGTCGGGTTACTGAAGCTTTCTTT. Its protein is CASRVLGRVTEAFF.

This chain's CDR3 is CASFVGFQETQYF. CDR3 DNA: TGTGCCAGCTTCGTGGGGTTCCAAGAGACCCAGTACTTC. The J gene is TRBJ2-5, the V gene TRBV6-6, with D uncertain. Looked up from germline, CDR1 is MNHNY and CDR2 is SVGAGI (reference sequence). The CDR3 length is 13 residues. V lost 8 bases to trimming and J lost 1 base, with 11 bases between them.

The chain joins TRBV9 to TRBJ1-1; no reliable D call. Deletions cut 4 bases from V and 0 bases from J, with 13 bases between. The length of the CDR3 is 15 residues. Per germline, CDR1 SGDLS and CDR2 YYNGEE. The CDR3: CASSPDDILNTEAFF. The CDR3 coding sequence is TGTGCCAGCAGCCCAGACGACATTTTGAACACTGAAGCTTTCTTT.

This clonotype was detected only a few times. The CDR3 DNA is TGTGCCAGCAGTGACCCGGCGGGAGGCGCGGAGGGTGGGAATGAGCAGTTCTTC. Protein: CASSDPAGGAEGGNEQFF. The V and J genes are TRBV6-5 and TRBJ2-1, with TRBD2 matching 8 bases. This CDR3 comprises 18 residues. Trimming cost V 5 bases and J 7 bases; bases outside gene matches: 19. The germline V gene has CDR1 MNHEY and CDR2 SVGAGI.

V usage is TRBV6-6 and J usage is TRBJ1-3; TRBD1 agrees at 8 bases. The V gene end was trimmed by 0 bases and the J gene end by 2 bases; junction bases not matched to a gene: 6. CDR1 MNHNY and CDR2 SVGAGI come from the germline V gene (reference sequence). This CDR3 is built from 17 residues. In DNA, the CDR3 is TGTGCCAGCAGTTACTCAGACAGGGGACTCGCTGGAAACACCATATATTTT. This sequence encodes CASSYSDRGLAGNTIYF.

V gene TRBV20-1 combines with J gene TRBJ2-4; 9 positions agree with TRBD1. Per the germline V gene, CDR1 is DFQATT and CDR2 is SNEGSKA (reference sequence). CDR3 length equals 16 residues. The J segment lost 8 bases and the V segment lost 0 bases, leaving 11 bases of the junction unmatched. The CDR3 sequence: CSAREADRGLMDIQYF. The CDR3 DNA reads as TGCAGTGCTAGAGAGGCGGACAGGGGCCTTATGGACATTCAGTACTTC.

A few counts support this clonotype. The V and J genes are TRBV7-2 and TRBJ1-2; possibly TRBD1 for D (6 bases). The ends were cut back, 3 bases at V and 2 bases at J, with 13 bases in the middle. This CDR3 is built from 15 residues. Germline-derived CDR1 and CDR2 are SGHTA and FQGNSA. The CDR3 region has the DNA TGTGCCAGCAGCTTCCAGGGAGGACAGAACTATGGCTACACCTTC. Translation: CASSFQGGQNYGYTF. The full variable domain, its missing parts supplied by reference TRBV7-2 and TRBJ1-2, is GAGVSQSPSNKVTEKGKDVELRCDPISGHTALYWYRQSLGQGLEFLIYFQGNSAPDKSGLPSDRFSAERTGGSVSTLTIQRTQQEDSAVYLCASSFQGGQNYGYTFGSGTRLTVV.

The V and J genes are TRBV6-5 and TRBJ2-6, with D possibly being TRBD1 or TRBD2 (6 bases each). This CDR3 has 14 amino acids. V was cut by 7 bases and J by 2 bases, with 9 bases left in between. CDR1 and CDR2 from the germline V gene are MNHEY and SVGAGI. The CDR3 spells CASKGGPGANVLTF. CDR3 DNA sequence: TGTGCCAGCAAGGGGGGCCCTGGGGCCAACGTCCTGACTTTC.

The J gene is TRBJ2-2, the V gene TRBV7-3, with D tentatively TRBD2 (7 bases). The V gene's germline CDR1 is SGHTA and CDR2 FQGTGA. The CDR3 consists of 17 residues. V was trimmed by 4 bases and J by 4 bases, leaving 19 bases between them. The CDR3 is CASSSLSGTQPTGELFF. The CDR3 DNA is TGTGCCAGCAGCTCACTGAGCGGGACACAGCCCACCGGGGAGCTGTTTTTT.

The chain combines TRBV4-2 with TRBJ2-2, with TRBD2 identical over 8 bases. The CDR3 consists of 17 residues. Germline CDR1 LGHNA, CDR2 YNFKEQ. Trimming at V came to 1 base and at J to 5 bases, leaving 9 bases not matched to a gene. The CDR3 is CASSQALSGSVTGELFF. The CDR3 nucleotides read TGTGCCAGCAGCCAAGCGCTGAGCGGGAGCGTAACCGGGGAGCTGTTTTTT.

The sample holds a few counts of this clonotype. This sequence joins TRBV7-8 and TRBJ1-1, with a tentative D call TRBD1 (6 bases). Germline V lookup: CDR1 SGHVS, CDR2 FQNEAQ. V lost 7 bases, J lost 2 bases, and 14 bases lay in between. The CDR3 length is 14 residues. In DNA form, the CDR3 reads TGTGCCAGCACCGGGGGGCAGCCAAACACTGAAGCTTTCTTT. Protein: CASTGGQPNTEAFF.

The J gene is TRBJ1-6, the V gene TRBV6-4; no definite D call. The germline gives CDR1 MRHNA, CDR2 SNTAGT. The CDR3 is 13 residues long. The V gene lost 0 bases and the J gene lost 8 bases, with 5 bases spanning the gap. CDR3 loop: CASSDSKDSPLHF. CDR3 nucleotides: TGTGCCAGCAGTGACTCGAAGGATTCACCCCTCCACTTT.

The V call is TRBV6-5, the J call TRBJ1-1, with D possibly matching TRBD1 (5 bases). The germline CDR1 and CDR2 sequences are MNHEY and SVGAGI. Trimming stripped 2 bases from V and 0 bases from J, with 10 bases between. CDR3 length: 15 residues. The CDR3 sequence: CASSYTGGMNTEAFF. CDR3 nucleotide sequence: TGTGCCAGCAGTTACACGGGGGGGATGAACACTGAAGCTTTCTTT.

This CDR3 reads CSASNSGGSTDTQYF. The CDR3 coding sequence is TGCAGTGCTAGTAATAGCGGGGGATCCACAGATACGCAGTATTTT. The chain couples TRBV20-1 to TRBJ2-3; 9 bases line up with TRBD2. Germline V gene sequence: CDR1 DFQATT, CDR2 SNEGSKA (reference sequence). This CDR3 has 15 residues. The junction had 6 bases not matched to a gene; V was cut back by 3 bases and J by 2 bases.

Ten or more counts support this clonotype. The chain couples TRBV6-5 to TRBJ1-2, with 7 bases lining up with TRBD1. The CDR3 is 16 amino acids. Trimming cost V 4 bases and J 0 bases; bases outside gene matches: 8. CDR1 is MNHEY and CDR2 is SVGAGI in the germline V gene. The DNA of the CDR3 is TGTGCCAGCAGTTCGCGTGGACAGGAGACTAACTATGGCTACACCTTC. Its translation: CASSSRGQETNYGYTF.

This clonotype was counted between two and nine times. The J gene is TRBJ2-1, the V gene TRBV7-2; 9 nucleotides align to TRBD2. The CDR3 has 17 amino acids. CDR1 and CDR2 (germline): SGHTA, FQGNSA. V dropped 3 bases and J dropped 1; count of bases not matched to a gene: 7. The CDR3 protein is CASSFRVAGVSYNEQFF. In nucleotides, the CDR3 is TGTGCCAGCAGCTTTAGGGTAGCGGGAGTATCCTACAATGAGCAGTTCTTC.

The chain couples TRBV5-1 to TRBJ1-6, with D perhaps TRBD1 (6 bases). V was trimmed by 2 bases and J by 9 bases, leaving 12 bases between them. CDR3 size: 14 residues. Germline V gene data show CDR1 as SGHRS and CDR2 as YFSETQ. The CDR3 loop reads CASSLGGLGSPLHF. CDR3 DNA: TGCGCCAGCAGCTTAGGGGGGCTAGGTTCACCCCTCCACTTT.

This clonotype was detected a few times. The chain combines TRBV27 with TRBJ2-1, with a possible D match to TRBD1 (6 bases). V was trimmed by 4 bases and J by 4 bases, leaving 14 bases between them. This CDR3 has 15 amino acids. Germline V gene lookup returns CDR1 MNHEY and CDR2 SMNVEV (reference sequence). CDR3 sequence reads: CASSSYRAGYNEQFF. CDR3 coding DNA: TGTGCCAGCAGTTCGTACAGGGCCGGGTACAATGAGCAGTTCTTC.

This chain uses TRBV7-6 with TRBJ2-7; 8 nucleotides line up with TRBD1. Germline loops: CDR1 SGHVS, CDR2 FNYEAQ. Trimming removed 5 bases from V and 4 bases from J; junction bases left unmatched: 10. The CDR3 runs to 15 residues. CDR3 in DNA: TGTGCCAGCAGCCCCCGGGCAGGGGGCGAATACGAGCAGTACTTC. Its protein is CASSPRAGGEYEQYF.

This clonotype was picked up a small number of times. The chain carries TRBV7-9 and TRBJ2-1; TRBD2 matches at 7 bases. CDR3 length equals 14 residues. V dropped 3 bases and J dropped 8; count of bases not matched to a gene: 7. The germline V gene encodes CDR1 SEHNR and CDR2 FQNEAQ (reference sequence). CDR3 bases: TGTGCCAGCAGCTTCAGGCGGGAGTTCGATGAGCAGTTCTTC. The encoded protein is CASSFRREFDEQFF. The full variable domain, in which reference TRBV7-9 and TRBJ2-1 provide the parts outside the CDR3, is DTGVSQNPRHKITKRGQNVTFRCDPISEHNRLYWYRQTLGQGPEFLTYFQNEAQLEKSRLLSDRFSAERPKGSFSTLEIQRTEQGDSAMYLCASSFRREFDEQFFGPGTRLTVL.

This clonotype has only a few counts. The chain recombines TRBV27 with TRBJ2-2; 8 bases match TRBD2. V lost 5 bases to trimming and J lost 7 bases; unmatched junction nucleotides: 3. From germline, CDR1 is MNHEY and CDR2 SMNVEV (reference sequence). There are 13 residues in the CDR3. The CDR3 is CASSPRGGGELFF. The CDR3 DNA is TGTGCCAGCAGTCCCCGGGGGGGCGGGGAGCTGTTTTTT.

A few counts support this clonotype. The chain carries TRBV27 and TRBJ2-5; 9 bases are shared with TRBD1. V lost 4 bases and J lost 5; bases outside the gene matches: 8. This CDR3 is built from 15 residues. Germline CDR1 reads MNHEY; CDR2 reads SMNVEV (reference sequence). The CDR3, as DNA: TGTGCCAGCAGTTCCTGGGGGACAGGGTTGGAGACCCAGTACTTC. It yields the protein CASSSWGTGLETQYF.

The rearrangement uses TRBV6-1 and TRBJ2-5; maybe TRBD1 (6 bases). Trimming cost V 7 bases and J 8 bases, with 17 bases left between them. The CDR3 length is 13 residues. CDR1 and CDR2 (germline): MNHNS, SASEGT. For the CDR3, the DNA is TGTGCCAGCACCTTGACAGGAGAAGGAACCCAGTACTTC. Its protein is CASTLTGEGTQYF.

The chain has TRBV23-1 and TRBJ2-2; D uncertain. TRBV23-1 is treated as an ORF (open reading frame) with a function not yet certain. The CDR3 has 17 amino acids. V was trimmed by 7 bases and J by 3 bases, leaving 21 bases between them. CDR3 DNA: TGCGCCAGCACCCCAATGCGACGGGCAGACGACACCGGGGAGCTGTTTTTT. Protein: CASTPMRRADDTGELFF.

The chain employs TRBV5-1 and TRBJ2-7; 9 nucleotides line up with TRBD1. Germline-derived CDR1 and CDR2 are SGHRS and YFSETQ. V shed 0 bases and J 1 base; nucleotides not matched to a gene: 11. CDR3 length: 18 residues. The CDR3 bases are TGCGCCAGCAGCTTGGGCACCCGGGACAGGGTTAGGTCCTACGAGCAGTACTTC. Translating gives CASSLGTRDRVRSYEQYF.